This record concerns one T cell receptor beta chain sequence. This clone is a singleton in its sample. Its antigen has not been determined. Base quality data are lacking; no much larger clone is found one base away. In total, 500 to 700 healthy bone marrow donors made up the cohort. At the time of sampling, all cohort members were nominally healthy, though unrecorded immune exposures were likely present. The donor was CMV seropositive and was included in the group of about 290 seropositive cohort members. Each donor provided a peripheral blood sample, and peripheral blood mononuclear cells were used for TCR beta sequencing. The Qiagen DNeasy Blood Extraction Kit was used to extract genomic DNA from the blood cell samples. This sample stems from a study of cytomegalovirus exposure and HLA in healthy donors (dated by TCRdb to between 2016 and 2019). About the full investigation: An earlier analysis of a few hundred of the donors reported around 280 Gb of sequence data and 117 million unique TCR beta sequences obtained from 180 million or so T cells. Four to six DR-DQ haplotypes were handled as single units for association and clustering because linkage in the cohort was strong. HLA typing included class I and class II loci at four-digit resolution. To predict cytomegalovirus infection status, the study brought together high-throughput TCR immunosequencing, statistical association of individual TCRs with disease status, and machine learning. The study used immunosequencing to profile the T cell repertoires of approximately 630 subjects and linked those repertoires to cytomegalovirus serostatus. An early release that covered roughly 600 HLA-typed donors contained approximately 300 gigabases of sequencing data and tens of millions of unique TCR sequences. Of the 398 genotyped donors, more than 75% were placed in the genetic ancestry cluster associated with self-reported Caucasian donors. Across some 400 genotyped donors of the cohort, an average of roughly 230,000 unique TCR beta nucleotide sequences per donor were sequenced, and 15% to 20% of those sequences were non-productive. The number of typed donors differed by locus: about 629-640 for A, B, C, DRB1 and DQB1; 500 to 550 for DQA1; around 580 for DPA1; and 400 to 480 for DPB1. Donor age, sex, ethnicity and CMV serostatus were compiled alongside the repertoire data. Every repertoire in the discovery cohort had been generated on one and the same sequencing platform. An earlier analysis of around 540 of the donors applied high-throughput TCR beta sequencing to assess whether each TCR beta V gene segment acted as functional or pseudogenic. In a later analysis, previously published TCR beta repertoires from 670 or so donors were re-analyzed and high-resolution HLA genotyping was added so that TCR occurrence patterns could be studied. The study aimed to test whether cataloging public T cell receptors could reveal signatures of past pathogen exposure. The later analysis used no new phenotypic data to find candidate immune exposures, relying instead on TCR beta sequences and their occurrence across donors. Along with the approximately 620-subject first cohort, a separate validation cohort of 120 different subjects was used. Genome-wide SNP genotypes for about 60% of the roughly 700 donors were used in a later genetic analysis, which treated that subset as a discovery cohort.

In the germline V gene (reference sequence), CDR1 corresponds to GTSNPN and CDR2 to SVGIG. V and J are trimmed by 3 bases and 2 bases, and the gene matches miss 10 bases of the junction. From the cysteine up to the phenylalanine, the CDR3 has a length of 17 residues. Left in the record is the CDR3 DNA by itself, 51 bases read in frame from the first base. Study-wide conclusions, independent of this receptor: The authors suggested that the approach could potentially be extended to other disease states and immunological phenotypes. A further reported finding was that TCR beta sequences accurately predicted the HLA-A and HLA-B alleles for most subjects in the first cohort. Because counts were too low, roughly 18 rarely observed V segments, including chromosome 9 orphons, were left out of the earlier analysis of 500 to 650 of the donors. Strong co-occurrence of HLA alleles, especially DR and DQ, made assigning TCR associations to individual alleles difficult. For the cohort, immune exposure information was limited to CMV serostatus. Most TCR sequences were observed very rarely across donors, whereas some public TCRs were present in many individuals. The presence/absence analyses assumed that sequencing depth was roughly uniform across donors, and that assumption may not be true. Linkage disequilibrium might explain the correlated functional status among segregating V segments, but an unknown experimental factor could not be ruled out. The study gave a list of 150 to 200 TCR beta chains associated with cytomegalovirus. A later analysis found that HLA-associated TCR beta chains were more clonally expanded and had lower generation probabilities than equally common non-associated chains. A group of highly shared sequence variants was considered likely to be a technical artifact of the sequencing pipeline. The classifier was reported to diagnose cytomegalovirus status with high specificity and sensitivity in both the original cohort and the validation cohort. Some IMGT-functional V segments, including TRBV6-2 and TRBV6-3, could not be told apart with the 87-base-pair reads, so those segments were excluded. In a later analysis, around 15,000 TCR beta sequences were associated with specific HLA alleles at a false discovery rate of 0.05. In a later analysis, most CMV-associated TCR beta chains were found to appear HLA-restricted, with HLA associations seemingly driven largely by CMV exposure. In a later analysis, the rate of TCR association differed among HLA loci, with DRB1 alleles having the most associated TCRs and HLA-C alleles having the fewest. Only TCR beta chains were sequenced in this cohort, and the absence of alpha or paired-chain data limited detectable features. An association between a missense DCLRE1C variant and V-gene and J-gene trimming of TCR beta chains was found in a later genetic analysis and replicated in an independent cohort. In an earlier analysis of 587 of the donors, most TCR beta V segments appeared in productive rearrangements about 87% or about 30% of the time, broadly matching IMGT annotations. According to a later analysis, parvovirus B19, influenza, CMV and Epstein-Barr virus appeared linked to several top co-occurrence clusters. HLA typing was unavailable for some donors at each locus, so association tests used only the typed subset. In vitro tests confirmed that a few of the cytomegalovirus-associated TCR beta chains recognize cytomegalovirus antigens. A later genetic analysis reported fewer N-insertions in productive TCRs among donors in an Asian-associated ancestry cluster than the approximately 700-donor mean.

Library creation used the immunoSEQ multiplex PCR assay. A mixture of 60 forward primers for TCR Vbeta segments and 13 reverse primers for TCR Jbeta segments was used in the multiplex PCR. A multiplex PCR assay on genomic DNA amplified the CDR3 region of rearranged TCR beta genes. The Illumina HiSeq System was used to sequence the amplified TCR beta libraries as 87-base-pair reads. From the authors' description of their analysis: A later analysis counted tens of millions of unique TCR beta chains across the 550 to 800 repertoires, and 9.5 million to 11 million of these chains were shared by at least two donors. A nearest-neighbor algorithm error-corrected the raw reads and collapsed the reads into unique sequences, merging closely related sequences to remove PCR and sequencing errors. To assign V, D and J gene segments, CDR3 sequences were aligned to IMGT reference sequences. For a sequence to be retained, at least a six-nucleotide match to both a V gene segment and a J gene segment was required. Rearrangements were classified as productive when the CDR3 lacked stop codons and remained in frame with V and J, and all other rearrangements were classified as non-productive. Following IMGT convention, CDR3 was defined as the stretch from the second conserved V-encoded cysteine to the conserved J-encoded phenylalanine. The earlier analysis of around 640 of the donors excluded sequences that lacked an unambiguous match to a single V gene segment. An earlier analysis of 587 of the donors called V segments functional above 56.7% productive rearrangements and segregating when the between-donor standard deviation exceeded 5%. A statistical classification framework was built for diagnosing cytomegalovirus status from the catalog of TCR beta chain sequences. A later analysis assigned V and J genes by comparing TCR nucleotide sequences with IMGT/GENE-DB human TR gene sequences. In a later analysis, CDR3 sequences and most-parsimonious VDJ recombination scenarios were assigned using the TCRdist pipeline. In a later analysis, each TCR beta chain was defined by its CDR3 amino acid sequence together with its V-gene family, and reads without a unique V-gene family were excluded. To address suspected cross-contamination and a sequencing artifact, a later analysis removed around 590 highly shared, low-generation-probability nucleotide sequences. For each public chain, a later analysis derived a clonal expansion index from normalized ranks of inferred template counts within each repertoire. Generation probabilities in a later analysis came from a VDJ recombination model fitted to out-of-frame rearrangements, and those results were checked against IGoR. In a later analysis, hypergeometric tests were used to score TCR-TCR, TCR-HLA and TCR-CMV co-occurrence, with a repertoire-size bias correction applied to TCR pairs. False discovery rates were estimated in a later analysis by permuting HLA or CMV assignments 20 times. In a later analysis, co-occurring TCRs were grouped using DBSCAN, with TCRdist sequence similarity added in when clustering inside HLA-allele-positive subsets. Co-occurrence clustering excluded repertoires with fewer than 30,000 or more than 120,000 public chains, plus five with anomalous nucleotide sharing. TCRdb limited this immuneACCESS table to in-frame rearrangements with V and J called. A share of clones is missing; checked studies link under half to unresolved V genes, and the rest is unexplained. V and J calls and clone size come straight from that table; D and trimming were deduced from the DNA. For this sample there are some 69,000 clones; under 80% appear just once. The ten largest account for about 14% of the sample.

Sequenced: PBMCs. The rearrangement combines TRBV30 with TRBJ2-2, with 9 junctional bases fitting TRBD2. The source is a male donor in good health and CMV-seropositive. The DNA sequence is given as TGTGCCTGGAGGCGGCGGAGACTAGCGGCCAACACCGGGGAGCTGTTTTTT. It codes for CAWRRRRLAANTGELFF.